This is a list of T cell receptor beta chains from one sample in a study of CD8 T cells in Susac syndrome. TCRdb called the immunoSEQ multiplex PCR reads again in MiXCR, with one record for every CDR3 protein. In the table there are about 200,000 distinct CDR3 sequences, approximately 93% of which are singletons. Sequences were obtained from CD4+ T cells from PBMCs. The receptors were sampled from a human donor in good health. The CDR3 runs from the conserved cysteine through the conserved F or W. A D gene is named only where the DNA matches it firmly. Only part of the rows carry a size: once, few, many, or a class if the clone is expanded.

TRBD2,NA,TRBJ2-1,TRBV4-1,CASSPRLAGGYNEQFF,TGCGCCAGCAGCCCCCGACTAGCGGGGGGGTACAATGAGCAGTTCTTC
NA,NA,TRBJ1-1,TRBV5-1,CASSLAGRLTEAFF,TGCGCCAGCAGCTTGGCCGGGAGGCTCACTGAAGCTTTCTTT
TRBD2,NA,TRBJ2-1,TRBV28,CASRGGAQNEQFF,TGTGCCAGCCGGGGGGGGGCCCAAAATGAGCAGTTCTTC
NA,NA,TRBJ1-6,TRBV28,CASSYPTGYNSPLHF,TGTGCCAGCAGTTATCCGACAGGCTATAATTCACCCCTCCACTTT
NA,NA,TRBJ1-2,TRBV3-1,CASSGHSHYGYTF,TGTGCCAGCAGCGGACATTCTCACTATGGCTACACCTTC
NA,NA,TRBJ1-5,TRBV6-6,CASSFSQGVSNQPQHF,TGTGCCAGCAGTTTCTCCCAGGGAGTTAGCAATCAGCCCCAGCATTTT
NA,NA,TRBJ1-3,TRBV4-2,CASSQDVTSGNTIYF,TGTGCCAGCAGCCAAGACGTCACCTCTGGAAACACCATATATTTT
NA,NA,TRBJ2-7,TRBV7-2,CASSLARIYEQYF,TGTGCCAGCAGCTTGGCCAGAATCTACGAGCAGTACTTC
NA,NA,TRBJ1-1,TRBV24-1,CATSGQHKGVAFF,TGTGCCACCAGTGGACAGCATAAGGGTGTAGCCTTCTTT
TRBD1,once,TRBJ1-4,TRBV7-2,CASSLDRGPSEKLFF,TGTGCCAGCAGCTTAGACAGGGGGCCCAGTGAAAAACTGTTTTTT
NA,NA,TRBJ2-5,TRBV6-1,CASSPLRKGAFETQYF,TGTGCCAGCAGCCCCCTAAGGAAAGGGGCTTTTGAGACCCAGTACTTC
TRBD1,NA,TRBJ1-4,TRBV5-1,CASSLLRTGVEKLFF,TGCGCCAGCAGCTTACTACGAACAGGGGTCGAAAAACTGTTTTTT
TRBD1,NA,TRBJ1-4,TRBV12-3/TRBV12-4,CASSPRGRGEKLFF,TGTGCCAGCAGTCCAAGGGGGCGAGGTGAAAAACTGTTTTTT
NA,NA,TRBJ1-2,TRBV13,CASSPSQGLIYGYTF,TGTGCCAGCAGCCCGTCACAGGGATTGATCTATGGCTACACCTTC
NA,NA,TRBJ2-3,TRBV29-1,CSVGLPTDTQYF,TGCAGCGTTGGCCTACCCACAGATACGCAGTATTTT
NA,NA,TRBJ2-2,TRBV28,CASWRGASGELFF,TGTGCCAGCTGGAGGGGGGCCTCCGGGGAGCTGTTTTTT
TRBD2,NA,TRBJ2-2,TRBV12-3/TRBV12-4,CASSFGGENTGELFF,TGTGCCAGCAGTTTCGGGGGGGAAAACACCGGGGAGCTGTTTTTT
TRBD1,NA,TRBJ2-7,TRBV6-2/TRBV6-3,CASSYSRGQGASQVKVYEQYF,TGTGCCAGCAGTTACTCGAGAGGACAGGGGGCGAGCCAGGTCAAGGTCTACGAGCAGTACTTC
NA,NA,TRBJ1-3,TRBV6-6,CASRDVSTGNTIYF,TGTGCCAGCAGGGACGTTTCGACTGGAAACACCATATATTTT
NA,once,TRBJ1-4,TRBV7-2,CASSLTGQLYEKLFF,TGTGCCAGCAGCTTAACAGGGCAATTGTATGAAAAACTGTTTTTT
NA,NA,TRBJ2-6,TRBV15,CATSRYGGSGANVLTF,TGTGCCACCAGCAGATACGGTGGATCTGGGGCCAACGTCCTGACTTTC
TRBD1,NA,TRBJ1-1,TRBV6-1,CASSPPGQGGRQNTEAFF,TGTGCCAGCAGTCCCCCGGGACAGGGAGGTAGGCAGAACACTGAAGCTTTCTTT
NA,NA,TRBJ2-2,TRBV6-6,CASSSRPPELFF,TGTGCCAGCAGCTCCCGGCCCCCGGAGCTGTTTTTT
NA,NA,TRBJ1-3,TRBV6-2/TRBV6-3,CASTDAFSSGNTIYF,TGTGCCAGCACCGACGCGTTTAGCTCTGGAAACACCATATATTTT
TRBD2,NA,TRBJ2-3,TRBV4-1,CASSLAGGPGDTQYF,TGCGCCAGCAGTCTGGCGGGGGGGCCGGGAGATACGCAGTATTTT
TRBD1,NA,TRBJ2-6,TRBV20-1,CSATWGGTGGSGANVLTF,TGCAGTGCCACTTGGGGCGGGACAGGGGGCAGTGGGGCCAACGTCCTGACTTTC
TRBD2,NA,TRBJ2-4,TRBV12-3/TRBV12-4,CASSWRLAGAQNIQYF,TGTGCCAGCAGTTGGCGGCTAGCGGGGGCGCAAAACATTCAGTACTTC
TRBD2,NA,TRBJ2-5,TRBV20-1,CSARAFSGEASWETQYF,TGCAGTGCTAGAGCCTTTAGCGGGGAGGCCTCCTGGGAGACCCAGTACTTC
TRBD2,NA,TRBJ2-1,TRBV5-1,CASSLEAGPTHNEQFF,TGCGCCAGCAGCTTGGAAGCGGGGCCTACTCACAATGAGCAGTTCTTC
NA,NA,TRBJ2-2,TRBV29-1,CSVVTGPTGELFF,TGCAGCGTTGTAACAGGGCCCACCGGGGAGCTGTTTTTT
TRBD1,NA,TRBJ1-2,TRBV6-6,CASSPRDSRYGYTF,TGTGCCAGCAGTCCTAGGGACAGTCGCTATGGCTACACCTTC
NA,few,TRBJ2-7,TRBV6-6,CASSPLYEQYF,TGTGCCAGCAGTCCCCTCTACGAGCAGTACTTC
NA,NA,TRBJ1-2,TRBV5-4,CASSLRQGHGYTF,TGTGCCAGCAGCTTGAGGCAGGGCCATGGCTACACCTTC
NA,NA,TRBJ1-1,TRBV11-1,CASSFARSTEAFF,TGTGCCAGCAGCTTCGCCCGGAGCACTGAAGCTTTCTTT
NA,NA,TRBJ2-1,TRBV5-4,CASSFEDRYYNEQFF,TGTGCCAGCAGCTTTGAAGACAGGTACTACAATGAGCAGTTCTTC
NA,NA,TRBJ1-2,TRBV3-1,CASSQASEYGYTF,TGTGCCAGCAGCCAAGCGTCAGAATATGGCTACACCTTC
NA,NA,TRBJ2-1,TRBV27,CASRRIESYNEQFF,TGTGCCAGCAGGAGGATAGAATCCTACAATGAGCAGTTCTTC
TRBD1,NA,TRBJ2-7,TRBV19,CASSRTGTGGYEQYF,TGTGCCAGTTCTCGCACCGGGACAGGGGGCTACGAGCAGTACTTC
NA,NA,TRBJ2-2,TRBV7-2,CASSPWTGELFF,TGTGCCAGCAGCCCGTGGACCGGGGAGCTGTTTTTT
NA,NA,TRBJ2-2,TRBV11-2,CASSLDGGPTGELFF,TGTGCCAGCAGCTTAGACGGGGGGCCCACCGGGGAGCTGTTTTTT
TRBD2,NA,TRBJ2-2,TRBV12-3/TRBV12-4,CASRTSGPNTGELFF,TGTGCCAGCAGGACTAGCGGACCGAACACCGGGGAGCTGTTTTTT
NA,NA,TRBJ2-7,TRBV14,CASSLEKGGTYEQYF,TGTGCCAGCAGCCTCGAAAAGGGCGGGACCTACGAGCAGTACTTC